The rows below give T cell receptor beta chains drawn from one sample of a study of cytomegalovirus exposure and HLA in healthy donors. Only in-frame clones appear in the TCRdb table, and some are missing; sequencing was by immunoSEQ multiplex PCR. The sample's table shows over 100,000 clones. Sequenced: PBMCs. Every receptor here comes from a man between 18 and 35 years old in good health and CMV-seronegative. CDR3s include the opening cysteine and the closing phenylalanine or tryptophan. A D gene is named only where the DNA matches it firmly.

>TRBV6-5|.|TRBJ2-7
CASSLGGGDQYF
TGTGCCAGCAGCCTTGGCGGGGGCGATCAGTACTTC
>TRBV27|TRBD1|TRBJ1-4
CASSPGQGRTVLPNEKLFF
TGTGCCAGCAGTCCGGGACAGGGGAGGACTGTTCTCCCTAATGAAAAACTGTTTTTT
>TRBV27|TRBD1|TRBJ1-4
CASSLSEAGGEKLFF
TGTGCCAGCAGTTTATCGGAGGCAGGGGGTGAAAAACTGTTTTTT
>TRBV27|TRBD1|TRBJ2-1
CASSRQGPYQLHEQFF
TGTGCCAGCAGCAGACAGGGACCCTATCAGCTACATGAGCAGTTCTTC
>TRBV4-3|TRBD2|TRBJ2-7
CASSQEPAGGSYEQYF
TGCGCCAGCAGCCAAGAACCAGCGGGGGGCTCCTACGAGCAGTACTTC
>TRBV2|TRBD2|TRBJ2-3
CASRSGLAASTDTQYF
TGTGCCAGCAGATCGGGACTAGCGGCAAGCACAGATACGCAGTATTTT
>TRBV13|.|TRBJ1-6
CASSRGGAGNNSPLHF
TGTGCCAGCAGCCGAGGTGGGGCAGGGAATAATTCACCCCTCCACTTT
>TRBV28|TRBD2|TRBJ2-5
CASSPGLAGGRAQETQYF
TGTGCCAGCAGTCCCGGACTAGCGGGAGGGCGGGCCCAAGAGACCCAGTACTTC
>TRBV30|TRBD1|TRBJ2-1
CAWSVLDRDSNEQFF
TGTGCCTGGAGTGTACTGGACAGGGACAGCAATGAGCAGTTCTTC
>TRBV11-3|.|TRBJ2-5
CASSFSSRGKETQYF
TGTGCCAGCAGCTTTAGCTCACGGGGAAAAGAGACCCAGTACTTC
>TRBV7-9|.|TRBJ2-1
CASSVGLSGKKFF
TGTGCCAGCAGCGTAGGTCTGTCGGGGAAGAAGTTCTTC
>TRBV6-1|.|TRBJ1-2
CASSEATTATNYGYTF
TGTGCCAGCAGTGAAGCTACGACAGCGACTAACTATGGCTACACCTTC
>TRBV5-1|.|TRBJ2-3
CASSLEGQSTDTQYF
TGCGCCAGCAGCTTGGAGGGACAAAGCACAGATACGCAGTATTTT
>TRBV4-1|.|TRBJ2-7
CASSQDRGRAYEQYF
TGCGCCAGCAGCCAAGACAGGGGCCGGGCCTACGAGCAGTACTTC
>TRBV7-6|.|TRBJ2-1
CASSLVQLSYNEQFF
TGTGCCAGCAGCTTAGTACAGCTTTCCTACAATGAGCAGTTCTTC
>TRBV19|TRBD1|TRBJ1-6
CASTPGQSSPLHF
TGTGCCAGTACCCCGGGACAGAGTTCACCCCTCCACTTT
>TRBV7-9|TRBD1|TRBJ1-5
CASSPDRGSNQPQHF
TGTGCCAGCAGCCCCGACAGGGGCAGCAATCAGCCCCAGCATTTT
>TRBV4-3|TRBD1|TRBJ2-3
CASSLRDRAPDTQYF
TGCGCCAGCAGCCTCCGGGACAGGGCGCCAGATACGCAGTATTTT
>TRBV7-9|.|TRBJ2-7
CASSPVLEEQYF
TGTGCCAGCAGCCCAGTTCTGGAGGAGCAGTACTTC
>TRBV6-4|.|TRBJ2-2
CASSDSSTGELFF
TGTGCCAGCAGTGACTCTAGCACCGGGGAGCTGTTTTTT
>TRBV5-1|TRBD1|TRBJ1-1
CASSLSQGAFTEAFF
TGCGCCAGCAGCTTATCACAGGGGGCCTTCACTGAAGCTTTCTTT
>TRBV5-1|TRBD1|TRBJ2-5
CASSSRDRGQETQYF
TGCGCCAGCAGCTCACGGGACAGGGGACAAGAGACCCAGTACTTC